These 6 T cell receptor beta chains were sequenced from one sample in a study of Ad26.COV2.S vaccination and SARS-CoV-2 variants. Treatment given: around 19 received Ad26.COV2.S at low or high dose, single or two shots; about 5 received placebo; per-sample allocation not given. Sampling occurred on day 63 after the first vaccine or placebo injection. The method was immunoSEQ multiplex PCR; TCRdb's version includes in-frame clones alone and lacks a portion of them. This table has 300,000 to 500,000 clones, around nine tenths appearing once. The sequencing used peripheral blood, collected in a trial of Ad26.COV2.S vaccine versus placebo. These receptors all come from a person between 18 and 60 years old who received the Ad26.COV2.S COVID-19 vaccine or a placebo.

The rearrangement uses TRBV6-5 and TRBJ2-7; TRBD1 aligns across 7 bases. The V gene's germline CDR1 is MNHEY and CDR2 SVGAGI. The CDR3 spans 16 residues. J lost 0 bases, V lost 0 bases, and 5 bases had no gene match. The CDR3 loop is CASSYSKTGTSYEQYF. The CDR3 coding sequence is TGTGCCAGCAGTTACTCCAAGACAGGGACCTCCTACGAGCAGTACTTC.

The V call is TRBV6-5, the J call TRBJ2-6; TRBD1 matches at 10 bases. Germline V lookup: CDR1 MNHEY, CDR2 SVGAGI. Unmatched junction bases numbered 4, after V lost 8 bases and J lost 3 bases. This CDR3 is built from 15 residues. The CDR3 DNA sequence: TGTGCCAGCGGACAGGGGGGAGGTGGGGCCAACGTCCTGACTTTC. This codes for CASGQGGGGANVLTF.

V and J are TRBV18 and TRBJ1-1; TRBD1 aligns across 8 bases. This CDR3 is built from 14 residues. CDR1 and CDR2 from the germline V gene are KGHSH and LQKENI. V trimming: 0 bases; J trimming: 10 bases; junction bases outside the gene matches: 7. CDR3 sequence: CASSPPMTGAIAFF. The CDR3 nucleotides read TGTGCCAGCTCACCACCTATGACAGGGGCTATAGCTTTCTTT.

A single count supports this clone. The chain employs TRBV7-2 and TRBJ2-2, with TRBD1 identical over 11 bases. Losses at the gene ends were 1 base for V and 5 bases for J; bases not matched to a gene: 3. CDR3 length: 16 amino acids. Germline lookup yields CDR1 SGHTA and CDR2 FQGNSA. This CDR3 reads CASSLGGDRGTGELFF. CDR3 nucleotides: TGTGCCAGCAGCTTAGGTGGGGACAGGGGGACCGGGGAGCTGTTTTTT. Based on the CDR3 plus reference TRBV7-2 and TRBJ2-2, the full variable domain is GAGVSQSPSNKVTEKGKDVELRCDPISGHTALYWYRQSLGQGLEFLIYFQGNSAPDKSGLPSDRFSAERTGGSVSTLTIQRTQQEDSAVYLCASSLGGDRGTGELFFGEGSRLTVL.

This chain links TRBV4-1 with TRBJ2-3; no clear D. The CDR3 totals 14 residues. Germline values: CDR1 MGHRA, CDR2 YSYEKL. V lost 1 base and J lost 3, with 8 bases in between. The CDR3 region is CASSQGSGTDTQYF. Here the CDR3 DNA reads TGCGCCAGCAGCCAAGGGTCCGGGACAGATACGCAGTATTTT.

CDR3 DNA: TGCGCCAGCAGCCAAGTCGGAATGACAGTCGGAACTGAAGCTTTCTTT. This sequence encodes CASSQVGMTVGTEAFF. The chain couples TRBV4-1 to TRBJ1-1, with D maybe TRBD1 (5 bases). The CDR3 sequence is 16 residues long. Germline V lookup: CDR1 MGHRA, CDR2 YSYEKL. V shed 1 base and J shed 5 bases, with 17 bases lying between them.